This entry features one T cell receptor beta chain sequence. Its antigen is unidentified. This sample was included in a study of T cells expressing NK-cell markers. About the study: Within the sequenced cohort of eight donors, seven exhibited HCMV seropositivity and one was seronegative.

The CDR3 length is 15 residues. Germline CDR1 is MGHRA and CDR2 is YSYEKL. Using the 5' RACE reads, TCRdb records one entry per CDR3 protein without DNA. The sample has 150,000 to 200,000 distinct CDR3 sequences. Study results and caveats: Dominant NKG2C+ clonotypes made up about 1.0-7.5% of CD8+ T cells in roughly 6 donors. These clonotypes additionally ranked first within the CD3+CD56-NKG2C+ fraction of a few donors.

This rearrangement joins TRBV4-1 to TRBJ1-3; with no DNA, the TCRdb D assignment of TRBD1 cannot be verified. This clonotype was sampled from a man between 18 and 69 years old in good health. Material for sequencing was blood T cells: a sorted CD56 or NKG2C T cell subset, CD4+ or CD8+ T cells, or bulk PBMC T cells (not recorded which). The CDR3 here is CASSGGPSSGNTIYF.